This record covers a single T cell receptor beta chain. Its antigen is still unknown. The junction and the germline gene differ at one end; a read error may be behind it. These data come from a study of Ad26.COV2.S vaccination and SARS-CoV-2 variants. Study-level background: Ad26.COV2.S shots went into the muscle once or twice, 56 days apart. Broader study findings: Non-spike TCR breadth did not differ much between vaccine and placebo recipients.

The CDR3 is 12 residues long. Germline lookup yields CDR1 SGHTA and CDR2 FQGNSA. As for treatment: about 20 received Ad26.COV2.S at low or high dose, single or two shots; about 5 received placebo; per-sample allocation not given. Sampling occurred on day 63 after the first vaccine or placebo injection. Using immunoSEQ multiplex PCR, the repertoire was profiled, and TCRdb retains in-frame clones only, with some absent. The sample yields approximately 300,000 clones, roughly 84% seen once. The chain employs TRBV7-2 and TRBJ2-5; 11 bases match TRBD2. Here the sequenced sample was peripheral blood, taken in a trial of Ad26.COV2.S vaccine versus placebo. The sequence was collected from a person aged 18-60 years who received the Ad26.COV2.S COVID-19 vaccine or a placebo. In DNA, the CDR3 is TGTGCCAGCAGCTTAGGGTCTAGCGGGGGGCACTTC. This encodes CASSLGSSGGHF.